This is a list of T cell receptor beta chains from one sample in a study of identical twins. TCRdb used MiXCR to reprocess the 5' RACE reads, holding one entry per CDR3 protein. This table holds about 520,000 distinct CDR3 sequences, less than 25% found once. These same data were also listed under a study on T cells expressing NK-cell markers.

The sequencing sample was made of CD4+ T cells sorted from blood. The source is a young woman in good health. CDR3s include the opening cysteine and the closing phenylalanine or tryptophan. Fields, in order: D gene, clone size, V gene, J gene, CDR3 protein, CDR3 DNA. The D gene is left open where the match is weak. Some rows mark clone size as missing; the rest say once, few, many or name a class of expanded clone.

>-|many|TRBV11-3|TRBJ1-2
CASSLGQGRDYGYTF
TGTGCCAGCAGCTTAGGCCAGGGCCGGGACTATGGCTACACCTTC
>TRBD2|few|TRBV7-2|TRBJ2-1
CASSLGGGVPYNEQFF
TGTGCCAGCAGCTTAGGGGGGGGGGTTCCCTACAATGAGCAGTTCTTC
>-|few|TRBV12-3/TRBV12-4|TRBJ2-7
CASSLGPLQEQYF
TGTGCCAGCAGTTTGGGACCCTTGCAGGAGCAGTACTTC
>-|-|TRBV11-2|TRBJ2-1
CASSFRLAGDEQFF
TGTGCCAGCAGCTTTAGGCTAGCCGGCGATGAGCAGTTCTTC
>-|-|TRBV20-1|TRBJ1-2
CSARSGDYGDTF
TGCAGTGCTAGATCAGGGGACTATGGCGACACCTTC
>-|-|TRBV10-1|TRBJ2-7
CASSERAAYEQYF
TGCGCCAGCAGTGAGAGGGCCGCCTACGAGCAGTACTTC
>-|once|TRBV9|TRBJ2-2
CASSVDVSGELFF
TGTGCCAGCAGCGTAGATGTGTCCGGGGAGCTGTTTTTT
>-|few|TRBV27|TRBJ2-7
CASSRTGQSYEQYF
TGTGCCAGCAGTCGTACCGGTCAAAGCTACGAGCAGTACTTC
>-|many|TRBV6-5|TRBJ2-3
CASSYGPRDTQYF
TGTGCCAGCAGTTACGGGCCAAGGGATACGCAGTATTTT
>TRBD1|few|TRBV11-2|TRBJ2-1
CASSSYPGGTLSYNEQFF
TGTGCCAGCAGCTCCTACCCAGGGGGCACTCTCTCCTACAATGAGCAGTTCTTC
>-|-|TRBV11-3|TRBJ2-1
CASSLRGGRGNEQFF
TGTGCCAGCAGCTTAAGGGGGGGTCGAGGGAATGAGCAGTTCTTC
>-|many|TRBV12-3/TRBV12-4|TRBJ1-2
CASSTLYGYTF
TGTGCCAGCAGTACACTGTATGGCTACACCTTC
>-|-|TRBV25-1|TRBJ2-1
CASRPQGNEQFF
TGTGCCAGCCGCCCGCAGGGAAATGAGCAGTTCTTC
>TRBD2|-|TRBV5-1|TRBJ2-7
CASSLNSGSSYEQYF
TGCGCCAGCAGCTTAAATAGCGGGAGCTCCTACGAGCAGTACTTC
>-|-|TRBV20-1|TRBJ2-3
CSARGLAMGTDTQYF
TGCAGTGCCCGAGGGCTAGCAATGGGCACAGATACGCAGTATTTT
>TRBD2|-|TRBV6-1|TRBJ2-3
CASSIRGRGTDTQYF
TGTGCCAGCAGTATCCGCGGGAGGGGGACAGATACGCAGTATTTT
>-|-|TRBV5-6|TRBJ2-3
CASSFRPSASTDTQYF
TGTGCCAGCAGCTTCCGCCCCAGTGCTAGCACAGATACGCAGTATTTT
>TRBD2|-|TRBV6-1|TRBJ2-4
CASSPRGSGGKNIQYF
TGTGCCAGCAGCCCCCGGGGTAGCGGGGGCAAAAACATTCAGTACTTC
>-|many|TRBV5-1|TRBJ2-1
CASSSQGSSYNEQFF
TGTGCCAGCAGCTCCCAGGGCTCCTCCTACAATGAGCAGTTCTTC
>-|-|TRBV27|TRBJ2-1
CASTWGGKAYNEQFF
TGTGCCAGCACCTGGGGGGGCAAAGCCTACAATGAGCAGTTCTTC
>-|-|TRBV10-3|TRBJ1-2
CAISTVDGNYGYTF
TGTGCCATCTCGACCGTCGACGGAAACTATGGCTACACCTTC
>TRBD2|many|TRBV7-2|TRBJ2-2
CASSPVGSGIPGELFF
TGTGCCAGCAGCCCAGTGGGTAGCGGGATTCCCGGGGAGCTGTTTTTT
>-|few|TRBV10-3|TRBJ1-1
CATLSGVGAFF
TGTGCCACTCTTTCCGGGGTCGGAGCTTTCTTT
>TRBD2|few|TRBV20-1|TRBJ2-1
CSAPRGLAGNNEQFF
TGCAGTGCTCCCCGGGGACTAGCGGGGAACAATGAGCAGTTCTTC
>-|-|TRBV7-9|TRBJ2-3
CASSLGVGVTDTQYF
TGTGCCAGCAGCTTAGGGGTTGGGGTCACAGATACGCAGTATTTT
>-|few|TRBV5-6|TRBJ1-5
CASSRTENSNQPQHF
TGTGCCAGCAGCCGGACGGAGAATAGCAATCAGCCCCAGCATTTT
>-|-|TRBV6-1|TRBJ2-7
CASTQGGRPHEQYF
TGTGCCAGCACCCAAGGAGGGAGGCCCCACGAGCAGTACTTC
>-|many|TRBV15|TRBJ2-2
CATSSGRTGELFF
TGTGCCACCAGCAGCGGACGGACCGGGGAGCTGTTTTTT
>-|-|TRBV12-3/TRBV12-4|TRBJ2-5
CASTAPPGLETQYF
TGTGCCAGCACCGCCCCCCCGGGCCTTGAGACCCAGTACTTC
>-|-|TRBV3-1|TRBJ2-7
CASSTRRSPYEQYF
TGTGCCAGCAGCACTAGACGCTCTCCCTACGAGCAGTACTTC
>-|few|TRBV20-1|TRBJ2-1
CSARYRGSSYNEQFF
TGCAGTGCTAGATACCGGGGTAGCTCCTACAATGAGCAGTTCTTC
>-|-|TRBV20-1|TRBJ1-2
CSASDGLFNYGYTF
TGCAGTGCTTCGGACGGACTGTTTAACTATGGCTACACCTTC
>TRBD1|-|TRBV9|TRBJ1-1
CASSPSGTGNTEAFF
TGTGCCAGCAGCCCCTCCGGGACAGGGAACACTGAAGCTTTCTTT
>-|-|TRBV11-2|TRBJ1-1
CASSSGQAMNTEAFF
TGTGCCAGCAGCAGCGGACAAGCCATGAACACTGAAGCTTTCTTT
>-|-|TRBV4-2|TRBJ1-2
CASSHPDRRNYGYTF
TGTGCCAGCAGCCACCCGGACAGAAGAAACTATGGCTACACCTTC
>-|-|TRBV29-1|TRBJ2-1
CSVRAQSSYNEQFF
TGCAGCGTTAGAGCGCAGAGCTCCTACAATGAGCAGTTCTTC
>-|few|TRBV6-5|TRBJ1-2
CASSYRPGHQFYGYTF
TGTGCCAGCAGTTACCGACCGGGACACCAATTCTATGGCTACACCTTC
>-|-|TRBV4-1|TRBJ1-1
CASTSYTEAFF
TGCGCCAGCACTTCATACACTGAAGCTTTCTTT
>-|-|TRBV27|TRBJ2-2
CASSWTYTGELFF
TGTGCCAGCAGCTGGACCTACACCGGGGAGCTGTTTTTT
>-|-|TRBV16|TRBJ1-1
CASRDDRRAFF
TGTGCCAGCAGAGATGACAGGAGAGCTTTCTTT
>-|many|TRBV25-1|TRBJ1-2
CASSEPGDYGYTF
TGTGCCAGCAGTGAACCGGGGGACTATGGCTACACCTTC
>TRBD2|few|TRBV15|TRBJ2-7
CATSSGTSGDYEQYF
TGTGCCACCAGCAGCGGGACTAGCGGGGACTACGAGCAGTACTTC
>-|few|TRBV18|TRBJ1-1
CASTFSGLNTEAFF
TGTGCCAGCACATTCTCGGGTCTGAACACTGAAGCTTTCTTT
>-|-|TRBV12-3/TRBV12-4|TRBJ1-1
CASSLFRALNTEAFF
TGTGCCAGCAGCCTCTTTAGAGCCTTGAACACTGAAGCTTTCTTT
>TRBD2|few|TRBV20-1|TRBJ2-1
CSAQVSGTSVGSYNEQFF
TGCAGTGCTCAAGTTAGCGGGACATCCGTGGGCTCCTACAATGAGCAGTTCTTC
>-|-|TRBV6-1|TRBJ2-3
CASSRTITDTQYF
TGTGCCAGCAGCCGCACGATTACAGATACGCAGTATTTT